One sample yielded the 24 T cell receptor beta chains listed below, sequenced in a study of beta chain features in type 1 diabetes. Expressed TCRB transcripts got sequenced, as all isolated RNA was reverse transcribed. The data were produced by immunoSEQ multiplex PCR, yet TCRdb's version contains in-frame clones alone and is incomplete. The sample holds tens of thousands of clones, around 60% seen once. The sequencing sample was made of Tregs from blood. The origin of the receptors is a woman aged 30 to 39 in good health.

This chain joins TRBV7-9 and TRBJ2-7, with 7 bases aligning to TRBD1. CDR1 is SEHNR, CDR2 FQNEAQ, per germline (reference sequence). The CDR3 has 15 amino acids. V shed 4 bases and J 2 bases; nucleotides not matched to a gene: 8. The CDR3 region has the DNA TGTGCCAGCAGCTCACCCGGGACAGCTACCTACGAGCAGTACTTC. This sequence encodes CASSSPGTATYEQYF.

This sequence joins TRBV7-2 and TRBJ1-2; 7 nucleotides agree with TRBD1. CDR1 SGHTA and CDR2 FQGNSA come from the germline V gene. The V segment lost 2 bases and the J segment 4 bases; nucleotides outside the gene matches: 7. The CDR3 covers 15 residues. The CDR3 spells CASSLLEGAPYGYTF. DNA for the CDR3: TGTGCCAGCAGCTTATTGGAGGGGGCCCCCTATGGCTACACCTTC.

The J gene is TRBJ2-1, the V gene TRBV19, with 10 bases identical to TRBD2. The V segment lost 4 bases and the J segment 3 bases; nucleotides outside the gene matches: 6. The CDR3 is 16 amino acids. CDR1 is LNHDA and CDR2 is SQIVND in the germline V gene (reference sequence). In DNA form, the CDR3 reads TGTGCCAGTAGTACCTTAGCGGGAGGCTTCTACAATGAGCAGTTCTTC. It yields the protein CASSTLAGGFYNEQFF.

This clone was counted a few times. The chain uses TRBV10-3 and TRBJ2-5; 10 bases match TRBD2. The CDR3 extends over 16 amino acids. Germline V gene sequence: CDR1 ENHRY, CDR2 SYGVKD. The V segment lost 0 bases and the J segment 5 bases; nucleotides outside the gene matches: 6. The CDR3: CAISESLAGPWETQYF. The CDR3 nucleotides are TGTGCCATCAGTGAGTCACTAGCGGGACCGTGGGAGACCCAGTACTTC.

This chain links TRBV19 with TRBJ2-1; 13 bases agree with TRBD2. V lost 6 bases to trimming and J lost 6 bases; unmatched junction nucleotides: 8. Germline V gene data show CDR1 as LNHDA and CDR2 as SQIVND (reference sequence). The CDR3 spans 16 residues. The DNA of the CDR3 is TGTGCCAGTAGCCGCGGTGGGACTAGCGGGACCAATGAGCAGTTCTTC. This codes for CASSRGGTSGTNEQFF.

The chain uses TRBV6-6 and TRBJ2-7; 7 bases align to TRBD2. Germline trimming cut 6 bases from V and 3 bases from J; bases unmatched to any gene: 8. Germline V gene lookup returns CDR1 MNHNY and CDR2 SVGAGI (reference sequence). The CDR3 sequence is 14 residues long. CDR3 DNA sequence: TGTGCCAGCAGGGACCGACTAGCAGTCTACGAGCAGTACTTC. Protein: CASRDRLAVYEQYF.

The CDR3 DNA follows: TGTGCCAGCAGTTTGAGAGGAGCTGGCTACACCTTC. The encoded protein is CASSLRGAGYTF. The V call is TRBV28, the J call TRBJ1-2; D remains ambiguous. Germline CDR1 and CDR2: MDHEN and SYDVKM. CDR3 size: 12 residues. The ends were cut back, 3 bases at V and 7 bases at J, with 9 bases in the middle.

V gene TRBV7-3 combines with J gene TRBJ2-3; 11 bases align to TRBD1. The CDR3 has 16 amino acids. Germline V gene data show CDR1 as SGHTA and CDR2 as FQGTGA. V lost 0 bases and J lost 6; bases outside the gene matches: 5. The CDR3 coding sequence is TGTGCCAGCAGCTTAACCCGGGACAGGGGGGCCGATACGCAGTATTTT. Protein: CASSLTRDRGADTQYF.

This sequence joins TRBV11-2 and TRBJ2-5; 13 bases fit TRBD2. CDR3 length: 14 amino acids. The germline CDR1 and CDR2 sequences are SGHAT and FQNNGV. Trimming took 5 bases from V and 5 from J; bases not matched to a gene: 2. The CDR3 sequence is CASSILAGGETQYF. The CDR3 bases are TGTGCCAGCAGCATACTAGCGGGAGGGGAGACCCAGTACTTC.

J is TRBJ2-7 and V is TRBV6-5; D might be TRBD2 (5 bases). Germline V gene data show CDR1 as MNHEY and CDR2 as SVGAGI. Trimming pared 5 bases from V and 0 bases from J, leaving 8 bases between. CDR3 length equals 13 residues. The CDR3 region is CASSVRGSYEQYF. CDR3 in DNA: TGTGCCAGCAGTGTCCGGGGCTCCTACGAGCAGTACTTC.

The chain links TRBV28 to TRBJ2-1; 15 bases line up with TRBD2. The germline V gene encodes CDR1 MDHEN and CDR2 SYDVKM. V shed 4 bases, J shed 3 bases, and the junction held 4 bases outside the gene matches. This CDR3 is 17 amino acids long. The CDR3 sequence: CASSSGLAGGHYNEQFF. The DNA for the CDR3 is TGTGCCAGCAGTTCTGGACTAGCGGGGGGGCACTACAATGAGCAGTTCTTC. Full variable domain (rest looked up from reference TRBV28 and TRBJ2-1): DVKVTQSSRYLVKRTGEKVFLECVQDMDHENMFWYRQDPGLGLRLIYFSYDVKMKEKGDIPEGYSVSREKKERFSLILESASTNQTSMYLCASSSGLAGGHYNEQFFGPGTRLTVL.

This chain links TRBV4-2 with TRBJ2-7; D not resolved. Between the trimmed V and J ends, which lost 1 base and 7 bases, there was a span of 14 bases. CDR3 size: 14 residues. The V gene's germline CDR1 is LGHNA and CDR2 YNFKEQ. CDR3 region: CASSQGRLEKEQYF. CDR3 coding DNA: TGTGCCAGCAGCCAAGGACGGCTGGAGAAGGAGCAGTACTTC.

The chain recombines TRBV5-1 with TRBJ2-1; 9 nucleotides line up with TRBD1. Germline V CDR1 and CDR2: SGHRS, YFSETQ. The J segment lost 9 bases and the V segment lost 0 bases, leaving 4 bases of the junction unmatched. The CDR3 is 14 residues long. CDR3 DNA: TGCGCCAGCAGCTTGGGGGACAGGGTGGGTGAGCAGTTCTTC. Residues: CASSLGDRVGEQFF.

This sequence joins TRBV5-1 and TRBJ1-2; 8 bases fit TRBD1. The V gene's germline CDR1 is SGHRS and CDR2 YFSETQ. The junction had 7 bases not matched to a gene; V was cut back by 2 bases and J by 7 bases. The CDR3 sequence is 14 residues long. The CDR3 region has the DNA TGCGCCAGCAGCTTCGGCCAGGGGGCCTCTGGCTACACCTTC. Its protein product is CASSFGQGASGYTF.

V gene TRBV7-6 combines with J gene TRBJ2-5; weak D call: TRBD2 (6 bases). The V end lost 6 bases, the J end lost 2 bases, and 25 bases lay between the germline ends. The CDR3 totals 18 residues. Germline CDR1 SGHVS, CDR2 FNYEAQ. The DNA for the CDR3 is TGTGCCAGCAGAAACAAGAGAGGGACTCCAGAACGGCAAGAGACCCAGTACTTC. It codes for CASRNKRGTPERQETQYF.

This clone was seen a handful of times. The gene calls are TRBV11-1 and TRBJ2-3, with unresolved D. Deletions cut 6 bases from V and 1 base from J, with 8 bases between. This CDR3 is built from 13 residues. Germline V gives CDR1 SGHAT, CDR2 FQDESV (reference sequence). The CDR3 reads CASRGQGTDTQYF. CDR3 DNA: TGTGCCAGCAGAGGCCAGGGCACAGATACGCAGTATTTT.

The V call is TRBV2, the J call TRBJ1-4; 8 positions agree with TRBD1. The trim removed 8 bases at V and 8 bases at J, leaving 7 bases unmatched. Germline loops: CDR1 SNHLY, CDR2 FYNNEI. The CDR3 is 13 amino acids. In DNA form, the CDR3 reads TGTGCCAGCCGACGACAGGGGACGGAAAAACTGTTTTTT. It specifies CASRRQGTEKLFF.

V is TRBV6-1 and J is TRBJ1-5, with D tentatively TRBD1 (6 bases). Per the germline V gene, CDR1 is MNHNS and CDR2 is SASEGT. The CDR3 runs to 14 residues. V lost 5 bases to trimming and J lost 4 bases, with 12 bases between them. CDR3 residues: CASSRQVVNQPQHF. CDR3 DNA: TGTGCCAGCAGTCGACAGGTAGTAAATCAGCCCCAGCATTTT.

This clone was recorded a few times. The V gene is TRBV6-5, the J gene TRBJ2-7; no reliable D call. Germline assignment: CDR1 MNHEY and CDR2 SVGAGI. This CDR3 is 15 amino acids long. The V gene lost 5 bases and the J gene lost 0 bases, with 14 bases spanning the gap. CDR3 loop: CASSVLQDGSYEQYF. The CDR3 nucleotides read TGTGCCAGCAGTGTCCTTCAGGATGGCTCCTACGAGCAGTACTTC.

The chain uses TRBV7-2 and TRBJ2-3, with TRBD1 as a possible D gene (5 bases). V was cut by 5 bases and J by 1 base, with 7 bases left in between. CDR1 SGHTA and CDR2 FQGNSA come from the germline V gene. This CDR3 comprises 13 residues. CDR3 region: CASSLQGTDTQYF. The CDR3 coding sequence is TGTGCCAGCAGCCTACAGGGCACAGATACGCAGTATTTT.

The table lists this clone with a count of one. The chain employs TRBV5-1 and TRBJ1-1, with 7 bases aligning to TRBD1. The CDR3 sequence is 13 residues long. The ends lost 4 bases at V and 3 bases at J; junction bases unmatched: 3. From germline, CDR1 is SGHRS and CDR2 YFSETQ. Here the CDR3 DNA reads TGCGCCAGCAGCACAGGGGCCGACACTGAAGCTTTCTTT. Protein product: CASSTGADTEAFF.

The chain links TRBV29-1 to TRBJ2-7, with D perhaps TRBD1 (6 bases). The CDR3 covers 11 residues. Trimming removed 4 bases at V and 3 bases at J, with 7 bases between. Germline CDR1 and CDR2: SQVTM and ANQGSEA. CDR3 nucleotide sequence: TGCAGCGTTGGGGGGCTCTACGAGCAGTACTTC. Protein product: CSVGGLYEQYF.

This clone was counted only a few times. The V gene is TRBV7-9, the J gene TRBJ1-2, with 8 bases matching TRBD1. Germline CDR1 and CDR2: SEHNR and FQNEAQ (reference sequence). V trimming: 7 bases; J trimming: 7 bases; junction bases outside the gene matches: 5. CDR3 length: 12 residues. The CDR3 region is CASTRQGSGYTF. In nucleotides, the CDR3 is TGTGCCAGCACGAGACAGGGGTCTGGCTACACCTTC. The variable domain in full, completed from reference TRBV7-9 and TRBJ1-2, reads DTGVSQNPRHKITKRGQNVTFRCDPISEHNRLYWYRQTLGQGPEFLTYFQNEAQLEKSRLLSDRFSAERPKGSFSTLEIQRTEQGDSAMYLCASTRQGSGYTFGSGTRLTVV.

V usage is TRBV6-1 and J usage is TRBJ2-5; tentative D call: TRBD1 (7 bases). Matching the DNA end better, TRBJ2-7 makes the J call doubtful. This CDR3 spans 14 amino acids. CDR1 and CDR2 from the germline V gene are MNHNS and SASEGT. In nucleotides, the CDR3 is TGTGCCAGCAGCGGAGGGGGCCAGCTCTACGAGCAGTACTTC. Translating gives CASSGGGQLYEQYF.